The rows below give T cell receptor beta chains drawn from one sample of a study of blood T cell repertoires in COVID-19. TCRdb's copy holds only in-frame clones and misses some; the assay was immunoSEQ multiplex PCR. Of hundreds of thousands of clones listed, around 91% were seen once; the top ten hold around 2%. Sequences were obtained from PBMCs or T cells enriched from blood (not recorded which). These receptor sequences come from a woman under 30 who had recovered from COVID-19. The CDR3 runs from the conserved cysteine through the conserved F or W. The D gene is left open where the match is weak. Clone sizes are given selectively: once, few, many, or a class where the clone is expanded.

j_call,cdr3_length,d_call,v_call,clone_size,cdr3_aa,cdr3_nt
TRBJ2-7,11,TRBD1,TRBV6-5,NA,CATDRVYEQYF,TGTGCCACCGACAGGGTCTACGAGCAGTACTTC
TRBJ2-2,15,NA,TRBV12-5,NA,CASGLVGDTTGELFF,TGTGCTAGTGGTTTGGTAGGGGACACCACCGGGGAGCTGTTTTTT
TRBJ1-1,13,NA,TRBV7-9,NA,CASSREMMTEAFF,TGTGCCAGCAGCCGGGAGATGATGACTGAAGCTTTCTTT
TRBJ1-2,15,NA,TRBV4-2,once,CASSQDGVVDYGYTF,TGTGCCAGCAGCCAAGACGGGGTAGTGGACTATGGCTACACCTTC
TRBJ1-6,14,TRBD1,TRBV28,NA,CASREQGAGSPLHF,TGTGCCAGCAGAGAACAGGGGGCAGGTTCACCCCTCCACTTT
TRBJ1-2,14,NA,TRBV5-8,NA,CASTLWGGTYGYTF,TGTGCCAGCACCCTTTGGGGGGGAACCTATGGCTACACCTTC
TRBJ1-6,15,TRBD1,TRBV6-1,once,CASSEVGTANSPLHF,TGTGCCAGCAGTGAAGTGGGGACAGCAAATTCACCCCTCCACTTT
TRBJ1-1,15,NA,TRBV19,few,CASSTQGQFDTEAFF,TGTGCCAGTAGTACCCAAGGACAGTTCGACACTGAAGCTTTCTTT
TRBJ1-5,18,TRBD1,TRBV19,NA,CASSMGQGGSLSNQPQHF,TGTGCCAGTAGTATGGGACAGGGAGGTAGTTTGAGCAATCAGCCCCAGCATTTT
TRBJ1-1,14,TRBD1,TRBV19,NA,CASSMDRANTEAFF,TGTGCCAGTAGTATGGACAGGGCGAACACTGAAGCTTTCTTT
TRBJ2-1,13,NA,TRBV9,NA,CASSVATYNEQFF,TGTGCCAGCAGCGTAGCTACGTACAATGAGCAGTTCTTC
TRBJ1-1,13,NA,TRBV18,NA,CASSPKEGTEAFF,TGTGCCAGCTCACCTAAGGAGGGCACTGAAGCTTTCTTT
TRBJ1-1,13,NA,TRBV7-2,once,CASSFGTNTEAFF,TGTGCCAGCAGCTTTGGGACTAACACTGAAGCTTTCTTT
TRBJ1-2,18,NA,TRBV6-1,NA,CASSDGPLQRGSNYGYTF,TGTGCCAGCAGTGATGGACCCCTTCAACGGGGATCTAACTATGGCTACACCTTC
TRBJ1-1,13,NA,TRBV5-5,NA,CASSPTGNTEAFF,TGTGCCAGCAGCCCTACGGGAAACACTGAAGCTTTCTTT
TRBJ1-2,14,NA,TRBV4-2,NA,CASSPSGGYNGYTF,TGTGCCAGCAGCCCTAGCGGGGGTTATAATGGCTACACCTTC
TRBJ2-7,16,TRBD1,TRBV9,NA,CASSVDGGQGAYEQYF,TGTGCCAGCAGCGTAGACGGGGGACAGGGGGCGTACGAGCAGTACTTC
TRBJ1-6,15,NA,TRBV28,NA,CASSLSGGRGSPLHF,TGTGCCAGCAGTTTATCCGGGGGGCGTGGTTCACCCCTCCACTTT
TRBJ2-7,16,TRBD1,TRBV28,NA,CASSPDGTGKLGEQYF,TGTGCCAGCAGTCCGGACGGGACAGGGAAATTGGGCGAGCAGTACTTC
TRBJ2-7,13,TRBD1,TRBV2,once,CASSGTGPYEQYF,TGTGCCAGCAGTGGGACAGGGCCATACGAGCAGTACTTC
TRBJ2-1,17,TRBD2,TRBV4-1,NA,CASSQESSGASYNEQFF,TGCGCCAGCAGCCAAGAGAGTAGCGGGGCCTCCTACAATGAGCAGTTCTTC
TRBJ1-2,13,TRBD1,TRBV7-9,NA,CASSFGTGQGYTF,TGTGCCAGCAGCTTCGGGACAGGGCAGGGCTACACCTTC
TRBJ1-1,14,TRBD1,TRBV5-4,NA,CASSRTGGDTEAFF,TGTGCCAGCAGCAGGACAGGGGGTGACACTGAAGCTTTCTTT